The text below deals with one TCR beta chain. What it binds is unknown. The source of the sample is a study of post-analysis software for immune sequencing data. CDR3 length equals 15 residues. V gave up 5 bases and J gave up 2 bases, with 14 bases separating them. The germline gives CDR1 SGHRS, CDR2 YFSETQ. The authors incorporated unique molecular identifiers into the TCR beta cDNA libraries. Each CDR3 protein is one row after TCRdb ran MiXCR on the PCR reads. The sample records about 810,000 distinct CDR3 sequences, roughly half being singletons. Study observations and caveats: Higher frequency in patients than in controls was seen for about five TRBV segments, with TRBV5-6, TRBV5-1 and TRBV20-1 among them.

The sample comprised blood. The chain uses TRBV5-1 and TRBJ2-1, with D unclear. The TCR originated in a girl aged 10-17 years with multiple sclerosis. CDR3 DNA sequence: TGCGCCAGCAGTGCGGAGCTGGGGACCTACAATGAGCAGTTCTTC. Translated: CASSAELGTYNEQFF. Complete variable domain (other parts from reference TRBV5-1 and TRBJ2-1): KAGVTQTPRYLIKTRGQQVTLSCSPISGHRSVSWYQQTPGQGLQFLFEYFSETQRNKGNFPGRFSGRQFSNSRSEMNVSTLELGDSALYLCASSAELGTYNEQFFGPGTRLTVL.